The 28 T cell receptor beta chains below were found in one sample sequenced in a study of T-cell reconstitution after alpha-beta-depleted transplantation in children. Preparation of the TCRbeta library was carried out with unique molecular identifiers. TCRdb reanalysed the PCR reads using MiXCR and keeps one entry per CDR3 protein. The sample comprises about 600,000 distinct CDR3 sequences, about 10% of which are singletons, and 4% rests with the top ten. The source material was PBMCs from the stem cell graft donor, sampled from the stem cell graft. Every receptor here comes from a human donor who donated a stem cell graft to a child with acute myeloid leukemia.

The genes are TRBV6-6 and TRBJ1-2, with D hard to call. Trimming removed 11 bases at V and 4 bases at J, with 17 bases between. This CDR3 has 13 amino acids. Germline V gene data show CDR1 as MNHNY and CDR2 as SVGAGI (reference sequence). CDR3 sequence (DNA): TGTGCCTCCCTCCCTCAGGTCCGCTATGGCTACACCTTC. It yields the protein CASLPQVRYGYTF.

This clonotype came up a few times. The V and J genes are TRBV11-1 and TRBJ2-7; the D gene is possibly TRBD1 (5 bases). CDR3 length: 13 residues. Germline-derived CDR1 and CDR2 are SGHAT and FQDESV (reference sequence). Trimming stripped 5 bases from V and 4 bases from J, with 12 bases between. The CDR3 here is CASSPRSGYEQYF. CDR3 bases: TGTGCCAGCAGCCCTCGTTCAGGGTACGAGCAGTACTTC.

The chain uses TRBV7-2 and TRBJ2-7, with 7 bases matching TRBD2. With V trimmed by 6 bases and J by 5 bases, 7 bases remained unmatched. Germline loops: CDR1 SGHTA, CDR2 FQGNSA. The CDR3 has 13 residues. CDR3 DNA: TGTGCCAGCAGGGCCGGGGGGAGGAACGAGCAGTACTTC. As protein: CASRAGGRNEQYF.

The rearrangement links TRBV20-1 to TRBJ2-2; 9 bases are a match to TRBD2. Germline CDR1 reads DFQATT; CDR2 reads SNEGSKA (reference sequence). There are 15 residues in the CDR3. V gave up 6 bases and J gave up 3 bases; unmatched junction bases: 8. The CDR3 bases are TGCAGTGCGCCCCGACTAGCGGCGGACACCGGGGAGCTGTTTTTT. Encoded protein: CSAPRLAADTGELFF.

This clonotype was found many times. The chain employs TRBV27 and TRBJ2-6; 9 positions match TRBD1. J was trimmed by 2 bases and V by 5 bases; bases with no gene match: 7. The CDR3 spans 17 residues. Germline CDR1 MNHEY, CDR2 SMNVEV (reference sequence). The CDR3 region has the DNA TGTGCCAGCAGTATAAACACAGGGGGCGCTGGGGCCAACGTCCTGACTTTC. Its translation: CASSINTGGAGANVLTF.

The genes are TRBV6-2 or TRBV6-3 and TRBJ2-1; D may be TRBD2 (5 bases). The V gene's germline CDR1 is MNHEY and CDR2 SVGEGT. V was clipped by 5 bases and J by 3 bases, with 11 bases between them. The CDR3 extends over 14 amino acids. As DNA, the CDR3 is TGTGCCAGCAGTCATGGACTGTTCTACAATGAGCAGTTCTTC. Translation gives CASSHGLFYNEQFF.

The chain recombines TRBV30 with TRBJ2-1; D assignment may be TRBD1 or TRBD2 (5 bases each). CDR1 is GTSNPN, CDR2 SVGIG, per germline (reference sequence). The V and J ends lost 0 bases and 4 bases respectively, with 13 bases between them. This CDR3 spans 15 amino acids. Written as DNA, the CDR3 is TGTGCCTGGAGTGTTTTACGGGACGGTTACAATGAGCAGTTCTTC. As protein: CAWSVLRDGYNEQFF.

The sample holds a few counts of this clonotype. CDR3 nucleotides: TGCAGCGTTGTACCCAGGGGGAACAACAATGAGCAGTTCTTC. It translates to CSVVPRGNNNEQFF. V usage is TRBV29-1 and J usage is TRBJ2-1; TRBD1 matches 7 bases. Per the germline V gene, CDR1 is SQVTM and CDR2 is ANQGSEA. The CDR3 spans 14 residues. Trimming took 4 bases from V and 5 from J; bases not matched to a gene: 8.

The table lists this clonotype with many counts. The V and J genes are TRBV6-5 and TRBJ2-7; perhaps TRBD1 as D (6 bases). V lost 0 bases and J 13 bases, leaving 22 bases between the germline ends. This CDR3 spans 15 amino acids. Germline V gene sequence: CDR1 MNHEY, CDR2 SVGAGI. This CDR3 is CASSYSKNIGAGVYF. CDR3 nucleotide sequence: TGTGCCAGCAGTTACTCCAAGAACATCGGAGCAGGGGTCTACTTC.

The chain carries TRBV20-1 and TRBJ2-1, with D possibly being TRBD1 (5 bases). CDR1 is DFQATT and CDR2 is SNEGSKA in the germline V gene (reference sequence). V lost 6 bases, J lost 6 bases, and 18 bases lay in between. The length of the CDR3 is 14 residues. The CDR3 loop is CSAAQGILFNEQFF. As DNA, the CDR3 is TGCAGTGCCGCGCAGGGTATACTTTTCAATGAGCAGTTCTTC.

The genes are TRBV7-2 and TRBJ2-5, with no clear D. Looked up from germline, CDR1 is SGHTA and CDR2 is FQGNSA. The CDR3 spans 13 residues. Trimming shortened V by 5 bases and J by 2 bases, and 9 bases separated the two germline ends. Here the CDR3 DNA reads TGTGCCAGCAGCCCTGTGGGGCAAGAGACCCAGTACTTC. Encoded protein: CASSPVGQETQYF.

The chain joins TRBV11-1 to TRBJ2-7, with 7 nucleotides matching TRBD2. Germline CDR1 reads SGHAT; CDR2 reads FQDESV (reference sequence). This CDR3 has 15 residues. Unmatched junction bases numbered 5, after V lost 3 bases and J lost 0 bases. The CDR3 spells CASSFEGGSSYEQYF. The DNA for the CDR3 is TGTGCCAGCAGCTTCGAGGGAGGGAGCTCCTACGAGCAGTACTTC.

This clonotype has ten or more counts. CDR3 in DNA: TGTGCCAGCAGCCCCAGGGGGGGACACTACACCTTC. Protein sequence: CASSPRGGHYTF. The chain uses TRBV7-2 and TRBJ1-2, with TRBD1 identical over 7 bases. V lost 5 bases, J lost 10 bases, and 7 bases stayed unmatched. Germline assignment: CDR1 SGHTA and CDR2 FQGNSA. The CDR3 length is 12 residues.

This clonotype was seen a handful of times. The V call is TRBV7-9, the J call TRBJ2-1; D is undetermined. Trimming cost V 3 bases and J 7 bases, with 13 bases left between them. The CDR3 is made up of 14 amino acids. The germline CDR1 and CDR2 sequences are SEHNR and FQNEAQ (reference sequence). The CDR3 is CASSFPLTGNEQFF. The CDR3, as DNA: TGTGCCAGCAGCTTCCCCCTGACGGGTAATGAGCAGTTCTTC. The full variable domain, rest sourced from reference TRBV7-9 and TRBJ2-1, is DTGVSQNPRHKITKRGQNVTFRCDPISEHNRLYWYRQTLGQGPEFLTYFQNEAQLEKSRLLSDRFSAERPKGSFSTLEIQRTEQGDSAMYLCASSFPLTGNEQFFGPGTRLTVL.

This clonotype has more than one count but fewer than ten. The CDR3 DNA reads as TGCGCCAGCAGCGATAAGACTAGCGGGACCAATGAGCAGTTCTTC. Translation gives CASSDKTSGTNEQFF. The chain is built from TRBV5-1 and TRBJ2-1, with 11 nucleotides matching TRBD2. The germline gives CDR1 SGHRS, CDR2 YFSETQ. Unmatched junction bases numbered 6, after V lost 4 bases and J lost 6 bases. The CDR3 sequence is 15 residues long.

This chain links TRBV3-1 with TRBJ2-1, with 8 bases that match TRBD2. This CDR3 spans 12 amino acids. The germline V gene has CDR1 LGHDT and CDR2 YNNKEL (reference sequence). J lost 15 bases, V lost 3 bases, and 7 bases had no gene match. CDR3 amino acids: CASSHEAGVGFF. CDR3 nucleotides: TGTGCCAGCAGCCATGAAGCGGGAGTAGGGTTCTTC.

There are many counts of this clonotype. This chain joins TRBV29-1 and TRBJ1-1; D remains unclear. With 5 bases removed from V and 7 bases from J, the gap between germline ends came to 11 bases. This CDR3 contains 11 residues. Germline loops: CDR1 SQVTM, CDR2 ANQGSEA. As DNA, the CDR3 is TGCAGCGTTTTTGGGCCTTATGAAGCTTTCTTT. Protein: CSVFGPYEAFF.

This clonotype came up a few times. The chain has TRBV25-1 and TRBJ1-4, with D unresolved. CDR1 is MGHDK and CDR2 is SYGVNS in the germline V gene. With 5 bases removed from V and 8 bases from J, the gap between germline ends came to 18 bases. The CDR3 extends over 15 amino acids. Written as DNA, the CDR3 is TGTGCCAGCAGTCTTCCTGAGGGAGCCAGCGAAAAACTGTTTTTT. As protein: CASSLPEGASEKLFF.

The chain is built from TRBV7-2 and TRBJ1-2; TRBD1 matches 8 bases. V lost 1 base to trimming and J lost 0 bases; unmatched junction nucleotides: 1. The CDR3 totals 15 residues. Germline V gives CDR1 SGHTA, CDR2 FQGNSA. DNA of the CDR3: TGTGCCAGCAGCTTAGGGACAGGGCCTAACTATGGCTACACCTTC. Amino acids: CASSLGTGPNYGYTF.

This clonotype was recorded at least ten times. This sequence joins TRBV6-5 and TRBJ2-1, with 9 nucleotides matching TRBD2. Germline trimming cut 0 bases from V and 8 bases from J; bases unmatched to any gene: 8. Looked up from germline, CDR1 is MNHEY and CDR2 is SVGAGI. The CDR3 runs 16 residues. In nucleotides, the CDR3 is TGTGCCAGCAGTTACTCATTAGCGGGAGAGAAGGATGAGCAGTTCTTC. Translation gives CASSYSLAGEKDEQFF.

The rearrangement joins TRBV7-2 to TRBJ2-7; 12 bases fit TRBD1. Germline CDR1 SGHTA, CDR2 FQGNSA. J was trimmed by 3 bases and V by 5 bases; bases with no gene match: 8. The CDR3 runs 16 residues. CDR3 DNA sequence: TGTGCCAGCAGCCCGGGACAGGGGGCGCGGAGCTACGAGCAGTACTTC. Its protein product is CASSPGQGARSYEQYF.

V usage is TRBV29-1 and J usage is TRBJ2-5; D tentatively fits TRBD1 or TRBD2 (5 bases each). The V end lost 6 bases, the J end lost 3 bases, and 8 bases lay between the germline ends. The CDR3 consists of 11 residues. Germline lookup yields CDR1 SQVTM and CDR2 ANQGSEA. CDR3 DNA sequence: TGCAGCGTCGGGACGAAAGAGACCCAGTACTTC. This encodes CSVGTKETQYF.

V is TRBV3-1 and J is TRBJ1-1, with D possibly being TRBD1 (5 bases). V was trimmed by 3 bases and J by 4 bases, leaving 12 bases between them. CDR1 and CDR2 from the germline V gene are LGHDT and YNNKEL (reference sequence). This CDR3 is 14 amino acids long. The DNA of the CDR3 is TGTGCCAGCAGCCAGGGGGACCGCGGCACTGAAGCTTTCTTT. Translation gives CASSQGDRGTEAFF.

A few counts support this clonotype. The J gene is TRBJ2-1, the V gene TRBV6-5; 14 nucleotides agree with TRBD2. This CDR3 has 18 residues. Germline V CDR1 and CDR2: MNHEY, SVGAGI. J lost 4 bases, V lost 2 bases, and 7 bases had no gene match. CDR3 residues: CASSYRGTSGGLYNEQFF. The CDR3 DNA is TGTGCCAGCAGTTACCGGGGGACTAGCGGGGGTCTTTACAATGAGCAGTTCTTC.

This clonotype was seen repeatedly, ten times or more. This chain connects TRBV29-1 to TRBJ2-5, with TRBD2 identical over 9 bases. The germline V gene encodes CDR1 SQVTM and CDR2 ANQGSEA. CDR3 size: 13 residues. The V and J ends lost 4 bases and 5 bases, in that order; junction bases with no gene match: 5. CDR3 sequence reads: CSVGLAGTETQYF. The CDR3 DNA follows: TGCAGCGTTGGCCTAGCGGGAACGGAGACCCAGTACTTC.

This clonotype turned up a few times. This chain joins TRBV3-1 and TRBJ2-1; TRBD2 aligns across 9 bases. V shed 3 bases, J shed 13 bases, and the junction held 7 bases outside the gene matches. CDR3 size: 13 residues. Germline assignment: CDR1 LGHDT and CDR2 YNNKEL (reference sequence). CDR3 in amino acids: CASSQYSGTSQFF. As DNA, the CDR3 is TGTGCCAGCAGCCAGTACTCCGGGACTAGCCAGTTCTTC.

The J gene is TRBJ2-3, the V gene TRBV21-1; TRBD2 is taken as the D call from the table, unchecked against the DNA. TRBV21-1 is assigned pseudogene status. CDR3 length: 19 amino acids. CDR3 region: CASTEHGLLAGGRADTQYF. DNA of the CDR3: TGTGCCAGCACCGAGCATGGGTTATTAGCGGGAGGTCGGGCAGATACGCAGTATTTT.

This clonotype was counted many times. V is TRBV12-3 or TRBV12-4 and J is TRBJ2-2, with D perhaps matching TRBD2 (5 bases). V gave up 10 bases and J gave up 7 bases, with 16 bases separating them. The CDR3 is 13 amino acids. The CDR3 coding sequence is TGTGCCAACCGGGGTACCCTTAGCGGGGAGCTGTTTTTT. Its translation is CANRGTLSGELFF.